This TCR beta chain was captured by sequencing in a study of T-cell reconstitution after alpha-beta-depleted transplantation in children. This sample's TCRbeta library carried unique molecular identifier barcodes. TCRdb re-derived calls from the PCR reads in MiXCR, one entry per CDR3 protein. The sample includes 180,000 or so distinct CDR3 sequences, approximately 6.8% seen only once; the top ten take 4.5%. V was clipped by 1 base and J by 3 bases; unmatched bases: 3. The CDR3 runs to 16 residues. CDR1 and CDR2 (germline): LGHNT, FRNRAP. Study observations and caveats: Diversity of TCRbeta at day 60 was high in some patients, arising from surviving recipient T cells and thymic progenitors. Newly generated T cells supplied most T-cell counts and diversity one year post-transplant.

This clonotype has ten or more counts. Its antigen is currently unknown. V gene TRBV12-5 combines with J gene TRBJ2-1; 10 nucleotides align to TRBD1. This material consisted of PBMCs, taken before TCRalphabeta/CD19-depleted stem cell transplant. This TCR was recovered from a girl in the first two years of life with combined immunodeficiency, due to receive a stem cell transplant. The CDR3 loop reads CASGLGTGGYYNEQFF. DNA of the CDR3: TGTGCTAGTGGTTTGGGGACAGGGGGGTACTACAATGAGCAGTTCTTC. The variable domain in full, with the rest retrieved from reference TRBV12-5 and TRBJ2-1, is DARVTQTPRHKVTEMGQEVTMRCQPILGHNTVFWYRQTMMQGLELLAYFRNRAPLDDSGMPKDRFSAEMPDATLATLKIQPSEPRDSAVYFCASGLGTGGYYNEQFFGPGTRLTVL.